The entry that follows covers one T cell receptor beta chain sequence. Its antigen is as yet unknown. These data are taken from a study of cytomegalovirus exposure and HLA in healthy donors. Study-level findings and limits: Later, an analysis found that common viral pathogens appeared to be linked with several of the most significant clusters. Some TCR beta chains (about 180 of them) were listed as cytomegalovirus-associated. TCR association rates varied by HLA locus in a later analysis, with DRB1 highest and HLA-C lowest.

The PCR employed 60 Vbeta primers together with 13 Jbeta primers. TCRdb's copy holds only in-frame clones and misses some; the assay was immunoSEQ multiplex PCR. The sample shows around 200,000 clones, roughly 70% of them seen only once. This TCR was recovered from a man aged 40-55 years in good health and CMV-seropositive. Material: PBMCs.

The chain's CDR3 is CASSRLGVGDEKLFF. CDR3 nucleotides: TGTGCCAGCAGTCGACTAGGGGTGGGGGATGAAAAACTGTTTTTT. J is TRBJ1-4 and V is TRBV6-5; perhaps TRBD1 as D (5 bases). The CDR3 spans 15 residues. The V gene's germline CDR1 is MNHEY and CDR2 SVGAGI. V was cut by 5 bases and J by 6 bases, with 16 bases left in between.